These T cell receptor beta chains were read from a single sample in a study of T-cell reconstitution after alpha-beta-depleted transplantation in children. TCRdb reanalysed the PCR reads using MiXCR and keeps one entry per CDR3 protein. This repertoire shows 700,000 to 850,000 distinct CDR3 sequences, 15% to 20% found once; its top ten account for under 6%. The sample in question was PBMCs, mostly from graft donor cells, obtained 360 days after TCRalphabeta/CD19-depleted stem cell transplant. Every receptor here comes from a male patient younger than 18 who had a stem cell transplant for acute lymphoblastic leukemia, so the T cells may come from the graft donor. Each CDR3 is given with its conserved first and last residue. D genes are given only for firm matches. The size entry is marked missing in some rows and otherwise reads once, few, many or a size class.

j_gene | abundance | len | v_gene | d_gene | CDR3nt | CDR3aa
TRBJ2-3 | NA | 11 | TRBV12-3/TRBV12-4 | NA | TGTGCCAGCAGTTTCCGGGACCAGCAGTATTTT | CASSFRDQQYF
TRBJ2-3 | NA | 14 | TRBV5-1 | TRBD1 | TGCGCCAGCAGCTTAATCCAGGGGGCAGATACGCAGTATTTT | CASSLIQGADTQYF
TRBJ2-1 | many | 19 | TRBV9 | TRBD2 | TGTGCCAGCAGCACTCCAAACTCGACTAGCGGGAGGGTTGACAATGAGCAGTTCTTC | CASSTPNSTSGRVDNEQFF
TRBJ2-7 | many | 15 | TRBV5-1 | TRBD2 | TGTGCCAGCAGTCCAACCGGGACTAGTGGCTACGAGCAGTACTTC | CASSPTGTSGYEQYF
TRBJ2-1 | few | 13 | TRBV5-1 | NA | TGCGCCAGCAGCTATCGACCCTCCAATGAGCAGTTCTTC | CASSYRPSNEQFF
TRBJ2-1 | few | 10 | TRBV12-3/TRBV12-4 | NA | TGTGCCAGCAGGGCCAATGAGCAGTTCTTC | CASRANEQFF
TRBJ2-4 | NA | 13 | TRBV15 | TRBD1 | TGTGCCACCAGCAGAGGGGACAGGAACATTCAGTACTTC | CATSRGDRNIQYF
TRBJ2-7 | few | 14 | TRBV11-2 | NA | TGTGCCAGCAGCAGACAGGCTCACTCCTACGAGCAGTACTTC | CASSRQAHSYEQYF
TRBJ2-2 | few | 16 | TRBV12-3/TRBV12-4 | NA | TGTGCCAGCATCATTTTAGCGTCAGTAATTTCCGGGGAGCTGTTTTTT | CASIILASVISGELFF
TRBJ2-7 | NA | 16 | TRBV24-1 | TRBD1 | TGTGCCACCAGTGCCGCTCCCGGGACAGGGACCTACGAGCAGTACTTC | CATSAAPGTGTYEQYF
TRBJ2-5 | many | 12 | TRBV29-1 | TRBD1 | TGCAGCTTCGACAGGGACCAAGAGACCCAGTACTTC | CSFDRDQETQYF
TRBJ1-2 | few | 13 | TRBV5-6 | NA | TGTGCCAGCAGCTTGTTAGAGTATTATGGCTACACCTTC | CASSLLEYYGYTF
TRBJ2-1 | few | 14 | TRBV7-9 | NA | TGTGTACTTAAGGGTTTGAGCTCCTACAATGAGCAGTTCTTC | CVLKGLSSYNEQFF
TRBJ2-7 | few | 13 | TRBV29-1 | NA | TGCAGCTTTGGCCAAGGGCAGGGCTACGAGCAGTACTTC | CSFGQGQGYEQYF
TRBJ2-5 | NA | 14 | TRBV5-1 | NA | TGCGCCAGCAGTTATACAGGGATTACGGAGACCCAGTACTTC | CASSYTGITETQYF
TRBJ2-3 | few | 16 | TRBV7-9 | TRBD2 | TGTGCCAGCAGTCCAACTAGCGGGAGGGGAGCAGATACGCAGTATTTT | CASSPTSGRGADTQYF
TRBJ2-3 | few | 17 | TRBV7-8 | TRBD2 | TGTGCCAGCAGCTTACGGGGGGGGCGACTAGCCGGATATACGCAGTATTTT | CASSLRGGRLAGYTQYF
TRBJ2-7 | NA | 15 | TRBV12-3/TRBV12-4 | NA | TGTGCCAGCAGTTTAAGTTCCACCCTTGGCTACGAGCAGTACTTC | CASSLSSTLGYEQYF
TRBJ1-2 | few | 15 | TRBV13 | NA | TGTGCCAGCAGCTCGCAGACAGGTTATTACTATGGCTACACCTTC | CASSSQTGYYYGYTF
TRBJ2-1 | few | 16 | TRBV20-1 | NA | TGCAGTGCTAGTGTCGTGGGCGCAAGCTCCTACAATGAGCAGTTCTTC | CSASVVGASSYNEQFF
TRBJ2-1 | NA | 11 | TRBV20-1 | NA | TGCAGTGCTAGCGGGCAAACTGAGCAGTTCTTC | CSASGQTEQFF
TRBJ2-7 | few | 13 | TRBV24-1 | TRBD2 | TGTGCCACCTCCGCGGGAGGGCCTGACGAGCAGTACTTC | CATSAGGPDEQYF
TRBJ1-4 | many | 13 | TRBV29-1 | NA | TGCAGCGTTGAAGATGGAACTAATGAAAAACTGTTTTTT | CSVEDGTNEKLFF
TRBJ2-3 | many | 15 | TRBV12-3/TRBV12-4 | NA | TGTGCCAGCAGCGGAGAAGCACTTAGCACAGATACGCAGTATTTT | CASSGEALSTDTQYF
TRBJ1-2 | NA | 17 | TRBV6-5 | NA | TGTGCCAGCAGTTACGAACTTTTTACAGGGATGGAGTACGGCTACACCTTC | CASSYELFTGMEYGYTF
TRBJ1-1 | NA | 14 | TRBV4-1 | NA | TGCGCCAGCAGCCAGGTCATCCTCAACACTGAAGCTTTCTTT | CASSQVILNTEAFF
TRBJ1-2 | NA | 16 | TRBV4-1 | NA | TGCGCCAGCAGCCAAGGGGGGAGGGGACCGGGCTATGGCTACACCTTC | CASSQGGRGPGYGYTF
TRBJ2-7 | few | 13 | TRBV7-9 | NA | TGTGCCAGCAGCTTAGAGTTGACGAACGAGCAGTACTTC | CASSLELTNEQYF
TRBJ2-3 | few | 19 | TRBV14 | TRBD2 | TGTGCCAGCAGCCAACCCCTAGGAGGACTAGCGGGCTCAACAGATACGCAGTATTTT | CASSQPLGGLAGSTDTQYF
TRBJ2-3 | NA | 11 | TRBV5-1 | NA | TGCGCCAGCAGCGAGGGAGATACGCAGTATTTT | CASSEGDTQYF
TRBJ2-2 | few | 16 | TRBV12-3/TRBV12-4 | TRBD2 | TGTGCCAGCAGTCCGCCGGGGAGGGGAGGGACCGGGGAGCTGTTTTTT | CASSPPGRGGTGELFF
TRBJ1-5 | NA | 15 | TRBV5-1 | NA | TGCGCCAGCAGCTTGAACGGGGTAGGGAATCAGCCCCAGCATTTT | CASSLNGVGNQPQHF
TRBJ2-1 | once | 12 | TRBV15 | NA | TGTGCCACCAGCAGAACACTCGATGAGCAGTTCTTC | CATSRTLDEQFF
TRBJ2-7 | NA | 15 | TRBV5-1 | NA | TGCGCCAGCAGCTCGTCAGCGGGGACAACCTACGAGCAGTACTTC | CASSSSAGTTYEQYF
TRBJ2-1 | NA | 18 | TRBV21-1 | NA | TGTGCCAGCAGCAGGGGACAGGGCCGATCATTAAAATACAATGAGCAGTTCTTC | CASSRGQGRSLKYNEQFF
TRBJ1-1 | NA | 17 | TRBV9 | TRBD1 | TGTGCCAGCAGCGTAGAAGAGGGGGCCGAGTGGGGCACTGAAGCTTTCTTT | CASSVEEGAEWGTEAFF
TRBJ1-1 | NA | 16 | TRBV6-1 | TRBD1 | TGTGCCAGCAGTGTCAATCCAACAGGGGCGGGCACTGAAGCTTTCTTT | CASSVNPTGAGTEAFF
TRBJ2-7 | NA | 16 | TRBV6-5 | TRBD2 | TGTGCCAGCAGTTACTTGACCGGGACTAGCGTCTACGAGCAGTACTTC | CASSYLTGTSVYEQYF
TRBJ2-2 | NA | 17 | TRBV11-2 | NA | TGTGCCAGCAGCTCGCCTGCCTCCGGACTACCAACCGGGGAGCTGTTTTTT | CASSSPASGLPTGELFF
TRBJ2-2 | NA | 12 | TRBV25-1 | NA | TGTGCCAGCATACGGGGTGGCGGGGAGCTGTTTTTT | CASIRGGGELFF
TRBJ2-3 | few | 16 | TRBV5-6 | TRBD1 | TGTGCCAGCAGCTTGGGGGCGACAGGGGCAACAGATACGCAGTATTTT | CASSLGATGATDTQYF
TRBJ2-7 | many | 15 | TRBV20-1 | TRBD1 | TGCAGTGCTGGACAGGGGACAGGGGGTTCCGGCGAGCAGTACTTC | CSAGQGTGGSGEQYF
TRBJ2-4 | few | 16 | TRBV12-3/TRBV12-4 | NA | TGTGCCAGCAGCTGGGACCGCTCCATAGCCAAAAACATTCAGTACTTC | CASSWDRSIAKNIQYF
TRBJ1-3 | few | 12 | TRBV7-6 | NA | TGTGCCAGCAGCTTAGGTCGGAGCACCATATATTTT | CASSLGRSTIYF
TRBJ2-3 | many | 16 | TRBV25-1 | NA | TGTGCCAGCAGTGAATACGGGGCCCTATCCACAGATACGCAGTATTTT | CASSEYGALSTDTQYF
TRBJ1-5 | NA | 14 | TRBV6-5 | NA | TGTGCCAGCAGTTACTCGTCAGGGGCCCGGCCCCAGCATTTT | CASSYSSGARPQHF
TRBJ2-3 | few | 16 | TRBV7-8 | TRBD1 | TGTGCCAGCAGCCTCCGAGACAGGGGGGACACAGATACGCAGTATTTT | CASSLRDRGDTDTQYF
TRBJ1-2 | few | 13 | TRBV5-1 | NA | TGCGCCAGCAGCTTGAAGGGGATCGGTGGCTACACCTTC | CASSLKGIGGYTF
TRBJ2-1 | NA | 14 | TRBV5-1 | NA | TGCGCCAGCAGCTTGAGGGTGGGCCTAGCGGAGCAGTTCTTC | CASSLRVGLAEQFF
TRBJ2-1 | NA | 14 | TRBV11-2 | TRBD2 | TGTGCCAGCAGCCCAGGACTAGCGGGATACGAGCAGTTCTTC | CASSPGLAGYEQFF
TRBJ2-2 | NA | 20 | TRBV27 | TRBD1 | TGTGCCAGCAGGCAAAGTCGGGACAGGGGGCTCTCTAGCCCAACCGGGGAGCTGTTTTTT | CASRQSRDRGLSSPTGELFF
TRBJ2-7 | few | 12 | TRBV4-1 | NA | TGCGCCAGCAGCCCCGGGGGGCGGGAGCAGTACTTC | CASSPGGREQYF
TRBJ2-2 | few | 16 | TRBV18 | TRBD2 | TGTGCCAGCTCGACCGGACTAGCCCCATCGGGCGGGGAGCTGTTTTTT | CASSTGLAPSGGELFF
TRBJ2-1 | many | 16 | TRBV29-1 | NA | TGCAGCGTGGACACAGGAGTAGCGGTATACCTCAATGAGCAGTTCTTC | CSVDTGVAVYLNEQFF
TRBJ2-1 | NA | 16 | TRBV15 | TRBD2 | TGTGCCACCAGCAGAGATCTAGGGGCTGGGGGGGATGAGCAGTTCTTC | CATSRDLGAGGDEQFF
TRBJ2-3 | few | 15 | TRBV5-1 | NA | TGCGCCAGCAGCTTGGCCGGGGTTAGCACAGATACGCAGTATTTT | CASSLAGVSTDTQYF
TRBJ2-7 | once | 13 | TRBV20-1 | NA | TGCAGTGCTAGCCCCAGGGTCAGGAACGAGCAGTACTTC | CSASPRVRNEQYF
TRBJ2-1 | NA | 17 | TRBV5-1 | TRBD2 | TGCGCCAGCAGCCCCCCGACTAGCGGGATAACCTACAATGAGCAGTTCTTC | CASSPPTSGITYNEQFF
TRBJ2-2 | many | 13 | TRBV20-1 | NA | TGCAGTGCTAGCGGGCCGAACACCGGGGAGCTGTTTTTT | CSASGPNTGELFF